Below, 23 T cell receptor beta chains from the same sample are listed, as sequenced in a study of shared clonotypes between healthy human individuals. Clones were sequenced by immunoSEQ multiplex PCR, and TCRdb holds only the in-frame ones, with some missing. The table has about 2 million clones, about 95% seen once. Terminally differentiated effector memory CD45RA+ cells were excluded from the naive CD8 cells, which were CD45RO-negative and positively selected for CCR7. The specimen was naive CD8+ T cells sorted from blood. These receptors all come from a man between 18 and 35 years old in good health.

The chain links TRBV12-5 to TRBJ1-1; TRBD1 is a possible D gene (5 bases). CDR3 length: 15 amino acids. The V gene's germline CDR1 is LGHNT and CDR2 FRNRAP. The V and J ends lost 1 base and 2 bases respectively, with 11 bases between them. The DNA of the CDR3 is TGTGCTAGTGGTTTGGCAGGGCTCGAAAACACTGAAGCTTTCTTT. Amino acid sequence: CASGLAGLENTEAFF.

The chain carries TRBV30 and TRBJ2-1; TRBD2 matches 14 bases. The trim removed 4 bases at V and 2 bases at J, leaving 4 bases unmatched. The germline V gene has CDR1 GTSNPN and CDR2 SVGIG (reference sequence). The CDR3 sequence is 16 residues long. CDR3 in amino acids: CAWTQTSGGAYNEQFF. The CDR3, as DNA: TGTGCCTGGACCCAGACTAGCGGGGGGGCCTACAATGAGCAGTTCTTC.

This clone was counted a single time. V usage is TRBV5-4 and J usage is TRBJ2-2; D gene unclear. Per the germline V gene, CDR1 is SGHNT and CDR2 is YYREEE (reference sequence). The ends were cut back, 0 bases at V and 3 bases at J, with 6 bases in the middle. The CDR3 has 14 residues. The CDR3 spells CASSLVVDTGELFF. Here the CDR3 DNA reads TGTGCCAGCAGCTTGGTTGTGGACACCGGGGAGCTGTTTTTT.

CDR3 DNA: TGTGCCAGCAGTAGCGGGAGGGTGACCTACGAGCAGTACTTC. This translates into CASSSGRVTYEQYF. V and J are TRBV2 and TRBJ2-7; TRBD2 matches 10 bases. CDR3 length: 14 amino acids. Germline loops: CDR1 SNHLY, CDR2 FYNNEI. After removal of 5 bases from V and 2 bases from J, the junction contained 3 bases not matched to a gene.

V usage is TRBV5-3 and J usage is TRBJ1-1, with D hard to call. TRBV5-3 is an ORF for which the function is uncertain. Trimming removed 0 bases at V and 0 bases at J, with 18 bases between. This CDR3 is 18 amino acids long. The CDR3 protein is CARSLVYRPTGMNTEAFF. The CDR3 bases are TGTGCCAGAAGCTTGGTGTACAGACCCACGGGGATGAACACTGAAGCTTTCTTT.

The V and J genes are TRBV4-3 and TRBJ2-1; tentatively, D is TRBD1 (6 bases). The germline CDR1 and CDR2 sequences are LGHNA and YSLEER. V was pared by 9 bases and J by 9 bases, with 21 bases between. CDR3 length: 14 residues. The CDR3 is CASGAAQGLGEQFF. The CDR3 coding sequence is TGCGCCAGTGGGGCCGCCCAGGGGCTGGGTGAGCAGTTCTTC.

The chain uses TRBV7-6 and TRBJ2-2, with a weak D call TRBD1 (6 bases). This CDR3 is built from 18 residues. V lost 0 bases and J lost 9, with 23 bases in between. CDR1 is SGHVS, CDR2 FNYEAQ, per germline. Written as DNA, the CDR3 is TGTGCCAGCAGCTTAGCGCCGGGGCAGGGGACCGCCTTAAGGGAGCTGTTTTTT. Its protein is CASSLAPGQGTALRELFF.

The V gene is TRBV2, the J gene TRBJ2-7; TRBD2 aligns across 7 bases. V trimming: 0 bases; J trimming: 2 bases; junction bases outside the gene matches: 10. Germline V lookup: CDR1 SNHLY, CDR2 FYNNEI. The CDR3 length is 17 residues. The CDR3 reads CASSEALREGRAYEQYF. The CDR3 nucleotides are TGTGCCAGCAGTGAAGCGCTTCGTGAAGGGAGGGCCTACGAGCAGTACTTC.

This chain connects TRBV27 to TRBJ2-7, with a weak D call TRBD2 (6 bases). V lost 5 bases, J lost 4 bases, and 15 bases lay in between. This CDR3 is 14 amino acids long. Per the germline V gene, CDR1 is MNHEY and CDR2 is SMNVEV (reference sequence). The CDR3 bases are TGTGCCAGCAGTATTGGAGGGAATGGATACGAGCAGTACTTC. It specifies CASSIGGNGYEQYF.

The rearrangement links TRBV4-1 to TRBJ2-7; the D gene is possibly TRBD1 (6 bases). Looked up from germline, CDR1 is MGHRA and CDR2 is YSYEKL. Trimming stripped 4 bases from V and 3 bases from J, with 10 bases between. The CDR3 is 13 amino acids. Written as DNA, the CDR3 is TGCGCCAGCAGCCCGAGACAGGACTACGAGCAGTACTTC. Its translation is CASSPRQDYEQYF.

The chain uses TRBV5-6 and TRBJ2-5; maybe TRBD2 (5 bases). The CDR3 contains 11 residues. Germline V lookup: CDR1 SGHDT, CDR2 YYEEEE. The V end was cut by 8 bases, the J end by 2 bases, with 7 bases between. The CDR3, as DNA: TGTGCCAGTGGACTTCAAGAGACCCAGTACTTC. Translation gives CASGLQETQYF.

The V call is TRBV28, the J call TRBJ2-5; D possibly corresponds to TRBD1 (6 bases). In germline, CDR1 is MDHEN, CDR2 SYDVKM. The CDR3 length is 12 residues. V was clipped by 11 bases and J by 7 bases, with 17 bases between them. As DNA, the CDR3 is TGTGCCTTGGGAAAGGGGGTGGGGACCCAGTACTTC. The encoded protein is CALGKGVGTQYF.

The chain combines TRBV28 with TRBJ2-7; D is possibly TRBD1 or TRBD2 (5 bases each). The V end was cut by 3 bases, the J end by 0 bases, with 12 bases between. The germline CDR1 and CDR2 sequences are MDHEN and SYDVKM. The CDR3 length is 15 residues. CDR3 loop: CASSLGRTSSYEQYF. The CDR3 nucleotides read TGTGCCAGCAGTTTGGGACGGACGAGCTCCTACGAGCAGTACTTC.

The chain links TRBV7-9 to TRBJ1-2, with D perhaps matching TRBD1 (6 bases). The V gene's germline CDR1 is SEHNR and CDR2 FQNEAQ (reference sequence). The CDR3 loop spans 14 amino acids. V lost 2 bases, J lost 8 bases, and 15 bases lay in between. The CDR3 spells CASSLSPGEGGYTF. The CDR3 DNA reads TGTGCCAGCAGCTTATCCCCAGGGGAGGGCGGCTACACCTTC.

V and J are TRBV7-6 and TRBJ1-3; the D gene is possibly TRBD1 (5 bases). V was trimmed by 5 bases and J by 8 bases, leaving 16 bases between them. The CDR3 contains 14 residues. The germline V gene has CDR1 SGHVS and CDR2 FNYEAQ. Here the CDR3 reads CASSPDTGGYTIYF. CDR3 DNA: TGTGCCAGCAGCCCGGACACTGGGGGATACACCATATATTTT.

The J gene is TRBJ2-2, the V gene TRBV10-2, with 10 bases that match TRBD2. This CDR3 has 16 amino acids. Losses at the gene ends were 1 base for V and 10 bases for J; bases not matched to a gene: 9. Germline loops: CDR1 WSHSY, CDR2 SAAADI. This CDR3 is CASSEFGLADTMELFF. The CDR3 nucleotides read TGCGCCAGCAGTGAGTTCGGACTAGCGGATACTATGGAGCTGTTTTTT.

The chain employs TRBV12-5 and TRBJ1-2, with no clear D. Germline V lookup: CDR1 LGHNT, CDR2 FRNRAP. The CDR3 has 12 amino acids. Trimming stripped 0 bases from V and 8 bases from J, with 7 bases between. In DNA form, the CDR3 reads TGTGCTAGTGGTTTGGTACTAGGAGGCTACACCTTC. It translates to CASGLVLGGYTF.

The rearrangement uses TRBV5-4 and TRBJ2-1; 8 bases align to TRBD1. Germline V lookup: CDR1 SGHNT, CDR2 YYREEE (reference sequence). V was clipped by 1 base and J by 6 bases; unmatched bases: 12. CDR3 length equals 17 residues. CDR3 in amino acids: CASSLSGRGPYFNEQFF. In DNA form, the CDR3 reads TGTGCCAGCAGCTTGAGTGGCAGGGGGCCTTATTTCAATGAGCAGTTCTTC.

The V call is TRBV13, the J call TRBJ2-2; D might be TRBD1 or TRBD2, each matching 5 bases. V lost 5 bases and J lost 2, with 15 bases in between. The germline gives CDR1 PRHDT, CDR2 FYEKMQ (reference sequence). CDR3 length equals 16 residues. The CDR3 spells CASSPPTGLNTGELFF. CDR3 sequence (DNA): TGTGCCAGCAGCCCGCCCACGGGGCTAAACACCGGGGAGCTGTTTTTT. Combining the CDR3 with reference TRBV13 and TRBJ2-2 gives the whole variable domain AAGVIQSPRHLIKEKRETATLKCYPIPRHDTVYWYQQGPGQDPQFLISFYEKMQSDKGSIPDRFSAQQFSDYHSELNMSSLELGDSALYFCASSPPTGLNTGELFFGEGSRLTVL.

The chain employs TRBV6-6 and TRBJ2-3; no definite D call. CDR1 and CDR2 from the germline V gene are MNHNY and SVGAGI (reference sequence). V was cut by 2 bases and J by 5 bases, with 5 bases left in between. The CDR3 sequence is 12 residues long. The DNA of the CDR3 is TGTGCCAGCAGTTACCTTATAGATACGCAGTATTTT. Its translation: CASSYLIDTQYF.

This chain links TRBV10-3 with TRBJ2-5, with D perhaps matching TRBD2 (5 bases). V was pared by 2 bases and J by 1 base, with 8 bases between. Germline V gene sequence: CDR1 ENHRY, CDR2 SYGVKD. The CDR3 has 14 residues. The CDR3 is CAISEEGAQETQYF. The CDR3 nucleotides read TGTGCCATCAGTGAGGAGGGAGCCCAAGAGACCCAGTACTTC.

DNA for the CDR3: TGTGCCAGCAGACAAACAGGGGCAGGGGATGGCTACACCTTC. This encodes CASRQTGAGDGYTF. The V gene is TRBV28, the J gene TRBJ1-2, with 7 nucleotides matching TRBD1. CDR1 and CDR2 from the germline V gene are MDHEN and SYDVKM. The trim removed 6 bases at V and 6 bases at J, leaving 10 bases unmatched. The CDR3 consists of 14 residues.

DNA of the CDR3: TGTGCCAGCAGCCAAGGTCGTGGGACTGAAGCTTTCTTT. This gives the protein CASSQGRGTEAFF. The chain is built from TRBV6-5 and TRBJ1-1; no clear D. The V end was cut by 6 bases, the J end by 5 bases, with 13 bases between. The V gene's germline CDR1 is MNHEY and CDR2 SVGAGI. CDR3 size: 13 residues.